This T cell receptor beta chain comes out of a study of CD8+ T cells in alopecia areata. Study-level information: A regimen of oral tofacitinib, 5 to 10 mg twice daily, was given to treated patients.

Points on this clone: Antigen: not known.

Sequencing used cDNA as its template, made by extracting RNA and reverse transcribing it. Here immunoSEQ multiplex PCR was the method, and the copy in TCRdb shows in-frame clones only, minus some. Seen here are hundreds of thousands of clones, around 64% observed once, and the top ten hold around 0.92%. Study-level findings and limits: Many expanded lesional clones persisted in scalp and blood during tofacitinib. It was lesional scalp, especially alopecia totalis/universalis, that showed higher clonality than normal scalp.

The CDR3 has 12 residues. V lost 0 bases and J 5 bases, leaving 5 bases between the germline ends. Germline V CDR1 and CDR2: SGHRS, YFSETQ. Treatment here: oral pan-JAK inhibitor, 5-10 mg twice daily. The specimen comprised CD4+ T cells sorted from blood, sampled around week 54, from a patient treated with tofacitinib. The receptor's source is a human donor with alopecia areata. The genes are TRBV5-1 and TRBJ2-5; D ambiguous. CDR3 DNA: TGCGCCAGCAGCTTGGGTCTGGAGACCCAGTACTTC. The encoded protein is CASSLGLETQYF.